This T cell receptor (beta chain) came from a study of graft-versus-host responses after intestinal transplantation (dated by TCRdb to the early 2020s). In terms of the full investigation: Recipients received multivisceral, liver-intestinal, or isolated intestinal transplants. The cohort enrolled about two dozen intestinal transplant recipients, one of whom was a retransplant, and a few patients without pretransplant specimens were excluded. Graft-versus-host and host-versus-graft alloreactive T cell clones were tracked in the graft, circulation and bone marrow after intestinal transplantation using bulk TCR-beta CDR3 sequencing. Samples from a few later patients were sequenced in-house on an Illumina MiSeq with MiXCR processing rather than by the commercial service. Anti-thymocyte globulin induction was given to all recipients, followed by maintenance tacrolimus and steroids for around three years. To identify alloreactive clones, pre-transplant mixed lymphocyte reaction products were sequenced and compared with unstimulated pre-transplant donor and recipient T cells. A peak of at least 4% donor T cells among recipient peripheral blood mononuclear cells was the definition used for donor T cell macrochimerism.

As to this clone: The target of this receptor is not known. The record has no base qualities; no much larger clone is one base away.

Libraries were constructed by the immunoSEQ multiplex PCR assay. For most patients, genomic DNA was isolated with the Qiagen DNeasy Blood and Tissue Kit and sent frozen to Adaptive Biotechnologies for TCR sequencing. High-throughput TCR-beta CDR3 sequencing of genomic DNA from most patients was performed by Adaptive Biotechnologies. As for the original processing: TCR sequencing data were retrieved from Adaptive's ImmunoSEQ software for about 17 patients, whereas a few other patients were processed with MiXCR and VDJtools. CD4 versus CD8 sorting errors were corrected by removing sequences found in both subsets at a frequency ratio below 5:1. CDR3 nucleotide sequences shared between donor and recipient were removed because their origin could not be assigned. To be classed as alloreactive, a clone needed at least 2-fold expansion over unstimulated cells and a minimum CFSE-low frequency of 0.002% (template counts) or 0.001% (read counts). A clone was considered mappable if detected in the sequenced pre-transplant spleen, lymph node, or MLR CFSE-low populations of the donor or recipient. The cumulative frequency of alloreactive clones was calculated as a percentage of all sequences, weighted by copy number. The table comes from immuneACCESS by way of TCRdb, which keeps in-frame sequences with V and J called. Part of the clones is missing from these tables; in studies checked, under half for an unresolved V gene and the rest for unknown reasons. V, J and clone size are taken as reported in that table, and D and trimming were inferred from the DNA itself. For this sample the table gives some 93,000 clones, of which more than 85% were detected only once. In total, the top ten clones hold 0.5% of the sample.

Here is what the overall study found, with its caveats: GvH clones were detected in recipient bone marrow, and some appeared earlier in ileal mucosa or blood, consistent with an intestinal mucosal origin. In patients with donor T cell macrochimerism, the allografts had high GvH to HvG T cell clonal ratios. The conclusions were limited by the relatively low number and heterogeneity of the intestinal transplant patients. Peak levels of circulating GvH clones were associated with declines in HvG clones early after transplant.

In the paper's terms, the time point label means: cells obtained before transplantation from donor or recipient. CD3+CD4+ and CD3+CD8+ populations were FACS-sorted from unstimulated pre-transplant donor and recipient cells taken from spleen or lymph nodes. V is trimmed back by 6 bases and J by 2 bases, and the junction contains 10 bases that no gene match accounts for. The CDR3 starts with the cysteine, ends with the phenylalanine, and has 15 residues. Here the CDR3 DNA is all that survives: 45 bases in frame from base 1. CDR1 and CDR2 are drawn from the germline V gene: MNHEY, SVGAGI. This TCR came from a human donor who received an intestinal transplant. Specimen: unstimulated CD8+ T cells sorted from spleen or lymph node cells, collected before intestinal transplant. The V gene is TRBV6-5 and the J gene is TRBJ2-7; 7 central bases correspond to TRBD1. Read as DNA, the sequence is TGTGCCAGCAGCCCCGACAGGGAGTATCCCTACGAGCAGTACTTC. This sequence encodes CASSPDREYPYEQYF.